The 8 T cell receptor beta chains listed next were all sequenced from one sample in a study of patients and donors after allogeneic stem cell transplantation. Each CDR3 protein is one row after TCRdb ran MiXCR on the RT-PCR reads. The sample yields about 18,000 distinct CDR3 sequences, approximately 5% seen once. The sequenced sample consisted of blood, either unsorted or a sorted T cell fraction (not recorded which). Receptors originate from a human donor who was either an allogeneic HSCT recipient or a stem cell or donor lymphocyte infusion donor (not recorded which). It is not recorded whose cells these are; they may come from a transplant donor.

This clonotype was seen repeatedly, ten times or more. V is TRBV7-9 and J is TRBJ2-3; 14 bases line up with TRBD2. CDR1 SEHNR and CDR2 FQNEAQ come from the germline V gene (reference sequence). The CDR3 runs 15 residues. V dropped 4 bases and J dropped 6; count of bases not matched to a gene: 3. The DNA for the CDR3 is TGTGCCAGCAGCTCTCGGACTAGCGGGGGGGATACGCAGTATTTT. This translates into CASSSRTSGGDTQYF.

This clonotype was picked up many times. V and J are TRBV28 and TRBJ2-1, with TRBD1 matching over 10 bases. The CDR3 contains 12 residues. Germline CDR1 MDHEN, CDR2 SYDVKM. Losses at the gene ends were 5 bases for V and 10 bases for J; bases not matched to a gene: 2. The CDR3 DNA reads TGTGCCAGCAGTCCGACAGGGGGCGAGCAGTTCTTC. It codes for CASSPTGGEQFF.

This clonotype was counted at least ten times. The rearrangement joins TRBV5-1 to TRBJ2-5; weak D call: TRBD1 (6 bases). The CDR3 sequence is 14 residues long. The V end lost 0 bases, the J end lost 3 bases, and 9 bases lay between the germline ends. CDR1 SGHRS and CDR2 YFSETQ come from the germline V gene. CDR3 sequence: CASSLGPGEETQYF. In nucleotides, the CDR3 is TGCGCCAGCAGCTTGGGACCAGGGGAAGAGACCCAGTACTTC.

This clonotype was seen repeatedly, ten times or more. The chain joins TRBV7-9 to TRBJ1-5; 8 nucleotides match TRBD1. The CDR3 extends over 17 amino acids. Germline V lookup: CDR1 SEHNR, CDR2 FQNEAQ (reference sequence). The V segment lost 2 bases and the J segment 2 bases; nucleotides outside the gene matches: 8. The CDR3 DNA is TGTGCCAGCAGCTTAAGTGTTCAGACAGGGGGCAATCAGCCCCAGCATTTT. It yields the protein CASSLSVQTGGNQPQHF.

This clonotype was seen only a few times. The chain couples TRBV7-9 to TRBJ2-3; possibly TRBD2 for D (5 bases). The V end was cut by 5 bases, the J end by 3 bases, with 15 bases between. The CDR3 length is 15 residues. Germline assignment: CDR1 SEHNR and CDR2 FQNEAQ (reference sequence). CDR3 sequence reads: CASSPFLEGTDTQYF. CDR3 sequence (DNA): TGTGCCAGCAGCCCTTTTCTAGAGGGAACAGATACGCAGTATTTT.

With respect to this clonotype: Given a much more abundant clone one base away, this may be a read error. The gene calls are TRBV7-9 and TRBJ2-2; D is perhaps TRBD2 (5 bases). The CDR3 runs to 15 residues. V shed 0 bases and J shed 10 bases, with 15 bases lying between them. Germline loops: CDR1 SEHNR, CDR2 FQNEAQ (reference sequence). CDR3 loop: CASSLAAEGAVELFF. In nucleotides, the CDR3 is TGTGCCAGCAGCTTAGCCGCAGAGGGAGCCGTGGAGCTGTTTTTT.

The table lists this clonotype with a few counts. The rearrangement joins TRBV5-4 to TRBJ2-2; 10 nucleotides match TRBD1. With V trimmed by 4 bases and J by 0 bases, 6 bases remained unmatched. The germline CDR1 and CDR2 sequences are SGHNT and YYREEE (reference sequence). The CDR3 has 17 amino acids. As DNA, the CDR3 is TGTGCCAGCAGCAGGGACAGGGGAGTAGCGAACACCGGGGAGCTGTTTTTT. This sequence encodes CASSRDRGVANTGELFF.

As DNA, the CDR3 is TGTGCCTGGAGTGCCACAGTAAATTCACCCCTCCACTTT. Protein: CAWSATVNSPLHF. The chain couples TRBV30 to TRBJ1-6; no firm D call. V was trimmed by 1 base and J by 7 bases, leaving 8 bases between them. The germline V gene has CDR1 GTSNPN and CDR2 SVGIG (reference sequence). CDR3 length: 13 residues.